A single sample gave rise to the 8 T cell receptor beta chains below, sequenced in a study of cytomegalovirus exposure and HLA in healthy donors. This table comes from immunoSEQ multiplex PCR, and its TCRdb copy is limited to in-frame clones, with some not included. This table holds 200,000 to 250,000 clones, roughly 84% found once. Material for sequencing was PBMCs. The receptors derive from a woman aged 18-29 years in good health and CMV-seropositive.

This clone appeared a single time. The chain recombines TRBV14 with TRBJ2-7; 7 nucleotides align to TRBD1. The V segment lost 3 bases and the J segment 4 bases; nucleotides outside the gene matches: 9. The CDR3 runs 15 residues. Germline V lookup: CDR1 SGHDN, CDR2 FVKESK. This chain's CDR3 is CASSQIGGKNYEQYF. Written as DNA, the CDR3 is TGTGCCAGCAGCCAGATAGGGGGCAAAAATTACGAGCAGTACTTC.

The CDR3 DNA follows: TGTGCCAGCAGCAAAGAAGTTCTAGCGGGAGCTCCGGGCTCGTACGAGCAGTACTTC. The encoded protein is CASSKEVLAGAPGSYEQYF. The rearrangement joins TRBV21-1 to TRBJ2-7; no check of the table's D call, TRBD2, against the DNA was made. TRBV21-1 is reported as a pseudogene. This CDR3 is 19 amino acids long.

The V gene is TRBV29-1, the J gene TRBJ2-7; 9 nucleotides line up with TRBD2. Germline lookup yields CDR1 SQVTM and CDR2 ANQGSEA. J was trimmed by 7 bases and V by 4 bases; bases with no gene match: 8. The CDR3 contains 13 residues. Written as DNA, the CDR3 is TGCAGCGTTGCAAGGGTAGCGGGAGAAGAGCAGTACTTC. As protein: CSVARVAGEEQYF.

This clone is a singleton in its sample. V gene TRBV28 combines with J gene TRBJ2-6; 9 nucleotides align to TRBD1. This CDR3 has 17 residues. From germline, CDR1 is MDHEN and CDR2 SYDVKM. The trim removed 5 bases at V and 0 bases at J, leaving 5 bases unmatched. CDR3 coding DNA: TGTGCCAGCAGTAAGGGGACAGGGCTCTCTGGGGCCAACGTCCTGACTTTC. It encodes CASSKGTGLSGANVLTF.

The chain links TRBV2 to TRBJ2-5; D may be TRBD1 (7 bases). V was shortened by 6 bases and J by 2 bases, with 10 bases between the two germline ends. This CDR3 has 13 residues. The germline V gene encodes CDR1 SNHLY and CDR2 FYNNEI. The DNA of the CDR3 is TGTGCCAGCAGGGGGGGACAGCAAGAGACCCAGTACTTC. It yields the protein CASRGGQQETQYF.

This clone showed up just a few times. The chain recombines TRBV18 with TRBJ1-3; D is unresolved. Trimming took off 6 bases at V and 0 bases at J, with 12 bases between the two ends. This CDR3 has 15 amino acids. From germline, CDR1 is KGHSH and CDR2 LQKENI. The CDR3 loop reads CASSVSRGSGNTIYF. The CDR3 coding sequence is TGTGCCAGCTCCGTGTCGCGGGGCTCTGGAAACACCATATATTTT.

CDR3 loop: CASSPPLRSTSYNEQFF. CDR3 DNA: TGTGCCAGCTCACCACCGCTACGGTCAACTTCCTACAATGAGCAGTTCTTC. The chain combines TRBV18 with TRBJ2-1, with D unclear. The CDR3 sequence is 17 residues long. V lost 0 bases to trimming and J lost 1 base, with 13 bases between them. The germline CDR1 and CDR2 sequences are KGHSH and LQKENI.

The chain links TRBV9 to TRBJ2-7; possible D gene TRBD2, 6 bases. The CDR3 consists of 14 residues. Germline CDR1 and CDR2: SGDLS and YYNGEE. Deletions cut 4 bases from V and 4 bases from J, with 15 bases between. The CDR3 protein is CASSPRLGLYEQYF. Here the CDR3 DNA reads TGTGCCAGCAGCCCCCGCTTGGGACTTTACGAGCAGTACTTC.